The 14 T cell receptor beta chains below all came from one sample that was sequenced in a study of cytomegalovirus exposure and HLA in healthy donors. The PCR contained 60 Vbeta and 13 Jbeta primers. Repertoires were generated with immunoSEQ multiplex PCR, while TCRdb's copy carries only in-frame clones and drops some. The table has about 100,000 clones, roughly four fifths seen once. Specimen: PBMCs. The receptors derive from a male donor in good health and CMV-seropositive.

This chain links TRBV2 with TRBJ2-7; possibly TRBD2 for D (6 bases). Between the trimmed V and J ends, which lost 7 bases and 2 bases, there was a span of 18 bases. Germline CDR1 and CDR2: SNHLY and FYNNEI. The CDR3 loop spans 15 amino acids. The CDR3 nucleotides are TGTGCCAGCATGAGCATGGGGGGATCCGCCTACGAGCAGTACTTC. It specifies CASMSMGGSAYEQYF.

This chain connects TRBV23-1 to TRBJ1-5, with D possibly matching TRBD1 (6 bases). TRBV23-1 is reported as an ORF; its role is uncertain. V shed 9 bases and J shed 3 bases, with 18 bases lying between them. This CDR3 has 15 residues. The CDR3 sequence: CASPAFTGHNQPQHF. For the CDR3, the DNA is TGCGCCAGTCCTGCTTTCACAGGGCACAATCAGCCCCAGCATTTT.

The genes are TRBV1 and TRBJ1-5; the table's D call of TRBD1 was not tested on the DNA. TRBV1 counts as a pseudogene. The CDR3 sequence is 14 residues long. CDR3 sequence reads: CTSSVRDMGTPQHF. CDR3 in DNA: TGCACCAGCAGCGTCCGGGACATGGGTACGCCCCAGCATTTT.

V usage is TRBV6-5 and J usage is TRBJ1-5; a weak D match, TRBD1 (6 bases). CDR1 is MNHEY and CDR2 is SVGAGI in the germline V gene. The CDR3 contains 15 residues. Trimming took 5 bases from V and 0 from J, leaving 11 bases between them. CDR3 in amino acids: CASSRQVNSNQPQHF. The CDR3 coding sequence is TGTGCCAGCAGTCGACAGGTTAATAGCAATCAGCCCCAGCATTTT.

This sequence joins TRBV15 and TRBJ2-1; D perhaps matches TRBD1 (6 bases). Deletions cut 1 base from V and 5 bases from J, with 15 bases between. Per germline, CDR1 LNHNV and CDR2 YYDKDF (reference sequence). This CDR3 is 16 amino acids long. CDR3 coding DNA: TGTGCCACCAGCAGAGGAGGGGGTTCCCCCCACAATGAGCAGTTCTTC. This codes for CATSRGGGSPHNEQFF.

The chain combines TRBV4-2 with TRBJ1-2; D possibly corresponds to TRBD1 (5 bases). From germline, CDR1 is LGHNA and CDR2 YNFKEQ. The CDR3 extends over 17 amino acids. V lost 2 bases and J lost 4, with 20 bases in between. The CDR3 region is CASSQSHGGTLSYGYTF. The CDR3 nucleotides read TGTGCCAGCAGCCAAAGTCACGGGGGGACCCTCTCCTATGGCTACACCTTC.

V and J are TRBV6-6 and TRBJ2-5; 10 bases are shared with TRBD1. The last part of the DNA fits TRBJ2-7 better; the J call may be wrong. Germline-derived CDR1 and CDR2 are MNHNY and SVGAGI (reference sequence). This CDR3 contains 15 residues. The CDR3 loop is CASSRSGTGVHEQYF. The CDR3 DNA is TGTGCCAGCAGCCGATCCGGGACAGGGGTTCACGAGCAGTACTTC.

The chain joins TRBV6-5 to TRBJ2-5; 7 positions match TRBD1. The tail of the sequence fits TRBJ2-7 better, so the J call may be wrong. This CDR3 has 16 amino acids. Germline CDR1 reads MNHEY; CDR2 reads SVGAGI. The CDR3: CASSYSRTGPNYEQYF. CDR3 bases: TGTGCCAGCAGTTACTCCCGGACAGGACCAAACTACGAGCAGTACTTC.

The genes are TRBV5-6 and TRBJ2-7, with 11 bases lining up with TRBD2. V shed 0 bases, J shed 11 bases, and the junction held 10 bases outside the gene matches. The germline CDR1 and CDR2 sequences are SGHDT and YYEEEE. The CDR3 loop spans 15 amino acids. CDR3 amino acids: CASSLGLDSGRVKYF. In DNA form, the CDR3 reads TGTGCCAGCAGCTTGGGACTGGATAGCGGGAGGGTGAAGTACTTC. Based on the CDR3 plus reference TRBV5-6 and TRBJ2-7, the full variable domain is DAGVTQSPTHLIKTRGQQVTLRCSPKSGHDTVSWYQQALGQGPQFIFQYYEEEERQRGNFPDRFSGHQFPNYSSELNVNALLLGDSALYLCASSLGLDSGRVKYFGPGTRLTVT.

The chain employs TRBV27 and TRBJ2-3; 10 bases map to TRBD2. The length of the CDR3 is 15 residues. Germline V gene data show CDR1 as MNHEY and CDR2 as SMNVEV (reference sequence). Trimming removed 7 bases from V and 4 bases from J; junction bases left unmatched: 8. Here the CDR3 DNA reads TGTGCCAGCAAGGAGCGGGAGGGGAGGGCAGATACGCAGTATTTT. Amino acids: CASKEREGRADTQYF.

The CDR3 loop is CASSSPRGMRAFF. DNA of the CDR3: TGTGCCAGCAGTTCCCCGCGGGGGATGCGCGCTTTCTTT. This chain connects TRBV6-6 to TRBJ1-1, with D possibly matching TRBD1 (5 bases). CDR3 length: 13 amino acids. Looked up from germline, CDR1 is MNHNY and CDR2 is SVGAGI (reference sequence). V was shortened by 4 bases and J by 11 bases, with 17 bases between the two germline ends.

DNA of the CDR3: TGTGCCTGGAGTCGAGGGAGGGGGTCCGGGGAGCTGTTTTTT. Protein: CAWSRGRGSGELFF. This chain connects TRBV30 to TRBJ2-2, with D possibly being TRBD2 (7 bases). This CDR3 contains 14 residues. The V gene lost 2 bases and the J gene lost 6 bases, with 13 bases spanning the gap. Germline V gives CDR1 GTSNPN, CDR2 SVGIG (reference sequence). The variable domain in full, completed from reference TRBV30 and TRBJ2-2, reads SQTIHQWPATLVQPVGSPLSLECTVEGTSNPNLYWYRQAAGRGLQLLFYSVGIGQISSEVPQNLSASRPQDRQFILSSKKLLLSDSGFYLCAWSRGRGSGELFFGEGSRLTVL.

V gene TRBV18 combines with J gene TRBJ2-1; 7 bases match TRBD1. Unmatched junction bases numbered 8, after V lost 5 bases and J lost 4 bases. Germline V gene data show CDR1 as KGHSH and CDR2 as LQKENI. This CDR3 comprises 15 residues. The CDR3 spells CASSALGQDYNEQFF. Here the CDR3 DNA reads TGTGCCAGCTCAGCTCTCGGACAGGATTACAATGAGCAGTTCTTC.

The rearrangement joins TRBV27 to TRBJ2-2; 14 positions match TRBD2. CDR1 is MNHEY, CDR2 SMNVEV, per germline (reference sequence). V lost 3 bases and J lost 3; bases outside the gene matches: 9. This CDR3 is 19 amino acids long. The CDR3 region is CASSFLGLAGVPDTGELFF. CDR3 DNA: TGTGCCAGCAGTTTCCTGGGACTAGCGGGAGTCCCCGACACCGGGGAGCTGTTTTTT.